This T cell receptor (beta chain) was identified during a study of cytomegalovirus exposure and HLA in healthy donors. Germline values: CDR1 SSHAT, CDR2 FNYEAQ (reference sequence). The CDR3 sequence is 15 residues long. In the case of this clone: A junction end diverges from the germline sequence, so it may reflect a read error.

In the PCR, 60 Vbeta and 13 Jbeta primers were used. Clones were sequenced by immunoSEQ multiplex PCR, and TCRdb holds only the in-frame ones, with some missing. The sample includes roughly 130,000 clones, around four fifths of them seen just once. The material sequenced was PBMCs. The origin of this receptor is a woman aged 40 to 50 in good health and CMV-seropositive. This chain links TRBV7-7 with TRBJ2-2; TRBD2 aligns across 10 bases. This CDR3 is CASSLAGGNTGELFF. Written as DNA, the CDR3 is TGTGCTAGCAGCTTAGCGGGGGGTAACACCGGGGAGCTGTTTTTT.